This TCR beta chain is from a study of technical replicates of blood from several donors. Assay: immunoSEQ multiplex PCR; the TCRdb copy retains only in-frame clones and omits some. The table shows around 98,000 clones, with almost 96% occurring only once. Germline V gene lookup returns CDR1 LNHDA and CDR2 SQIVND (reference sequence). This CDR3 spans 16 amino acids. Trimming stripped 4 bases from V and 1 base from J, with 16 bases between. This TCR was sampled from a human donor in good health. V gene TRBV19 combines with J gene TRBJ1-2; D not certain. The sequenced sample consisted of T cells isolated from PBMCs. CDR3 loop: CASSKEGSILNYGYTF. The DNA for the CDR3 is TGTGCCAGTAGTAAAGAAGGGAGCATCCTTAACTATGGCTACACCTTC.